Below, 9 T cell receptor beta chains from the same sample are listed, as sequenced in a study of beta chain features in type 1 diabetes. Study findings and constraints: Moderate yet significant TCRB CDR3 shortening was seen in Type 1 diabetes patients in all four CD4+ subsets.

These receptors' targets are unknown. The isolated RNA, all of it, was reverse transcribed, so expressed TCRB transcripts were what got sequenced. Produced via immunoSEQ multiplex PCR; TCRdb's table is partial and in-frame only. The sample lists about 160,000 clones, 7% to 9% occurring once. Specimen: central memory CD4+ T cells from blood. These receptors were taken from a man in his late teens or twenties with type 1 diabetes.

V is TRBV9 and J is TRBJ2-7, with a tentative D call TRBD1 (6 bases). The CDR3 has 15 residues. With 7 bases removed from V and 0 bases from J, the gap between germline ends came to 17 bases. From germline, CDR1 is SGDLS and CDR2 YYNGEE. The CDR3 DNA follows: TGTGCCAGCGTCTCCCAGGGGCCCCGCTCCTACGAGCAGTACTTC. Translating gives CASVSQGPRSYEQYF.

Comment on this clone: The sample has other DNA sequences that encode this CDR3 too. The rearrangement uses TRBV5-1 and TRBJ1-4; D remains unclear. With 4 bases removed from V and 0 bases from J, the gap between germline ends came to 4 bases. The germline V gene has CDR1 SGHRS and CDR2 YFSETQ. This CDR3 has 13 residues. CDR3 sequence reads: CASSRATNEKLFF. The CDR3, as DNA: TGCGCCAGCAGCCGTGCAACTAATGAAAAACTGTTTTTT.

This clone was counted at least ten times. This chain uses TRBV15 with TRBJ2-3, with TRBD2 matching 10 bases. Unmatched junction bases numbered 4, after V lost 3 bases and J lost 1 base. The CDR3 has 16 residues. Germline V gene lookup returns CDR1 LNHNV and CDR2 YYDKDF (reference sequence). CDR3 nucleotide sequence: TGTGCCACCAGCAGTCCCGGGACTAGCGGCACAGATACGCAGTATTTT. The encoded protein is CATSSPGTSGTDTQYF.

This chain joins TRBV11-1 and TRBJ2-1; D is possibly TRBD2 (5 bases). The CDR3 length is 14 residues. Looked up from germline, CDR1 is SGHAT and CDR2 is FQDESV (reference sequence). Trimming took off 2 bases at V and 2 bases at J, with 7 bases between the two ends. The chain's CDR3 is CASSLRTAYNEQFF. CDR3 bases: TGTGCCAGCAGCTTAAGGACTGCCTACAATGAGCAGTTCTTC.

This clone was counted ten times or more. V gene TRBV14 combines with J gene TRBJ2-3; 7 nucleotides agree with TRBD2. Germline CDR1 is SGHDN and CDR2 is FVKESK. V shed 1 base and J 0 bases; nucleotides not matched to a gene: 4. The CDR3 runs 16 residues. The CDR3 coding sequence is TGTGCCAGCAGCCAAGTTAGCGGGCTTAGCACAGATACGCAGTATTTT. Its protein is CASSQVSGLSTDTQYF.

This clone has a handful of counts. The CDR3 reads CASSFDRTYGYTF. DNA for the CDR3: TGTGCCAGCAGCTTCGACAGGACCTATGGCTACACCTTC. This chain links TRBV5-4 with TRBJ1-2; D might be TRBD1 (6 bases). The CDR3 extends over 13 amino acids. Deletions cut 2 bases from V and 4 bases from J, with 9 bases between. The V gene's germline CDR1 is SGHNT and CDR2 YYREEE (reference sequence).

V usage is TRBV19 and J usage is TRBJ1-6; no reliable D call. The CDR3 is 15 amino acids. V lost 7 bases, J lost 8 bases, and 18 bases lay in between. CDR1 is LNHDA and CDR2 is SQIVND in the germline V gene (reference sequence). The CDR3 coding sequence is TGTGCCAGTACCCGTAGGAGGGTTTGGGATTCACCCCTCCACTTT. It yields the protein CASTRRRVWDSPLHF.

This clone was detected a few times. This chain joins TRBV18 and TRBJ2-5; 12 bases agree with TRBD2. Unmatched junction bases numbered 3, after V lost 2 bases and J lost 5 bases. Germline V gives CDR1 KGHSH, CDR2 LQKENI. The CDR3 totals 15 residues. In nucleotides, the CDR3 is TGTGCCAGCTCACCAATGCTAGCGGGAGGGGAGACCCAGTACTTC. Translating gives CASSPMLAGGETQYF.

The table lists this clone with a few counts. In DNA form, the CDR3 reads TGTGCCAGCAGCCTGGGACTACAACGGGGTGAGCAGTACTTC. This sequence encodes CASSLGLQRGEQYF. The chain employs TRBV28 and TRBJ2-7; 7 bases map to TRBD2. The J segment lost 7 bases and the V segment lost 6 bases, leaving 12 bases of the junction unmatched. CDR3 size: 14 residues. CDR1 and CDR2 (germline): MDHEN, SYDVKM.